Detailed here is one T cell receptor (beta chain). Its antigen is not known. This record comes from a study of vaccination and CD4 T cells after COVID-19. Regarding treatment: approximately 9-day PBMC culture with coronavirus spike peptide pools or control peptides (ViraFEST assay). After removal of 3 bases from V and 2 bases from J, the junction contained 2 bases not matched to a gene. The germline CDR1 and CDR2 sequences are SGHTA and FQGNSA. The CDR3 has 15 residues. Sequencing of DNA taken from cultured CD4+ T cells relied on the Oncomine TCR Beta short-read assay. TCRdb itself ran the PCR reads through MiXCR, one entry per CDR3 protein. The sample contains around 10,000 distinct CDR3 sequences, around 40% of which appear only once.

V gene TRBV7-2 combines with J gene TRBJ2-4; 9 bases are shared with TRBD2. The source material was CD4+ T cells from blood, cultured in vitro. The clonotype was recovered from a human donor who had recovered from COVID-19. CDR3 sequence: CASSLAGGPKNIQYF. The CDR3 DNA sequence: TGTGCCAGCAGCTTGGCGGGAGGGCCCAAAAACATTCAGTACTTC.